The 10 T cell receptor beta chains in this list originate from one sample, sequenced in a study of T cell clones after liver transplantation. Using immunoSEQ multiplex PCR, the repertoire was profiled, and TCRdb retains in-frame clones only, with some absent. The table has some 80,000 clones, around 80% seen once. The sequencing used CD4+ T cells from blood, collected about 50 months after liver transplant. The origin of the receptors is a human patient who received a liver transplant. Some T cells may possibly be graft donor cells.

V gene TRBV7-2 combines with J gene TRBJ2-5; 8 bases map to TRBD2. The CDR3 extends over 13 amino acids. The germline V gene has CDR1 SGHTA and CDR2 FQGNSA. V shed 6 bases and J 7 bases; nucleotides not matched to a gene: 7. The CDR3 nucleotides read TGTGCCAGCAGGGAGACGGGGGGGCCGACCCAGTACTTC. Protein sequence: CASRETGGPTQYF.

The gene calls are TRBV6-1 and TRBJ2-7; TRBD1 is a possible D gene (6 bases). The germline V gene has CDR1 MNHNS and CDR2 SASEGT. The CDR3 length is 19 residues. Trimming pared 2 bases from V and 2 bases from J, leaving 25 bases between. CDR3 sequence: CASSEPRNYRTVTAYEQYF. The CDR3 region has the DNA TGTGCCAGCAGTGAACCCCGGAATTATAGGACAGTTACCGCCTACGAGCAGTACTTC.

The V gene is TRBV18, the J gene TRBJ2-6; D is possibly TRBD1 (5 bases). The CDR3 totals 17 residues. V dropped 4 bases and J dropped 1 base, with 14 bases sitting between them. Germline-derived CDR1 and CDR2 are KGHSH and LQKENI. Here the CDR3 reads CASSLDILASGANVLTF. The CDR3 coding sequence is TGTGCCAGCTCACTGGACATCCTGGCGTCTGGGGCCAACGTCCTGACTTTC. Combining the CDR3 with reference TRBV18 and TRBJ2-6 gives the whole variable domain NAGVMQNPRHLVRRRGQEARLRCSPMKGHSHVYWYRQLPEEGLKFMVYLQKENIIDESGMPKERFSAEFPKEGPSILRIQQVVRGDSAAYFCASSLDILASGANVLTFGAGSRLTVL.

The chain combines TRBV28 with TRBJ2-7; D is perhaps TRBD1 (6 bases). Looked up from germline, CDR1 is MDHEN and CDR2 is SYDVKM. The CDR3 has 15 residues. V was trimmed by 6 bases and J by 2 bases, leaving 17 bases between them. CDR3 amino acids: CASRPDRPTTYEQYF. CDR3 nucleotide sequence: TGTGCCAGCAGACCCGACAGGCCGACTACCTACGAGCAGTACTTC. Supplemented by reference TRBV28 and TRBJ2-7, the full variable domain reads DVKVTQSSRYLVKRTGEKVFLECVQDMDHENMFWYRQDPGLGLRLIYFSYDVKMKEKGDIPEGYSVSREKKERFSLILESASTNQTSMYLCASRPDRPTTYEQYFGPGTRLTVT.

This sequence joins TRBV7-3 and TRBJ2-1; 15 bases are shared with TRBD2. V gave up 4 bases and J gave up 10 bases; unmatched junction bases: 8. Germline CDR1 is SGHTA and CDR2 is FQGTGA. CDR3 length equals 16 residues. The CDR3 DNA is TGTGCCAGCAGCTCTGGGGACGGACTAGCGGGAGGGGAGCAGTTCTTC. It is translated as CASSSGDGLAGGEQFF.

V usage is TRBV10-3 and J usage is TRBJ1-1; D is undetermined. The CDR3 totals 14 residues. V was pared by 10 bases and J by 1 base, with 16 bases between. CDR1 ENHRY and CDR2 SYGVKD come from the germline V gene. CDR3 in DNA: TGTGCCACCCGGTTTGGGCCAGAGAACACTGAAGCTTTCTTT. Protein sequence: CATRFGPENTEAFF.

The chain links TRBV7-2 to TRBJ2-5; TRBD2 is a possible D gene (5 bases). CDR1 is SGHTA, CDR2 FQGNSA, per germline. The CDR3 has 13 amino acids. The V end was cut by 3 bases, the J end by 5 bases, with 10 bases between. CDR3 sequence: CASSFGESETQYF. The CDR3 coding sequence is TGTGCCAGCAGCTTCGGGGAGTCGGAGACCCAGTACTTC.

There are a few counts of this clone. V gene TRBV10-3 combines with J gene TRBJ1-5; D remains unclear. V lost 0 bases to trimming and J lost 3 bases, with 3 bases between them. Germline values: CDR1 ENHRY, CDR2 SYGVKD. CDR3 size: 13 residues. The CDR3 spells CAISESNNQPQHF. CDR3 DNA sequence: TGTGCCATCAGTGAGTCGAACAATCAGCCCCAGCATTTT.

This clone turned up a few times. V is TRBV4-2 and J is TRBJ1-2, with D possibly being TRBD1 (5 bases). Trimming stripped 0 bases from V and 8 bases from J, with 13 bases between. The length of the CDR3 is 14 residues. CDR1 is LGHNA and CDR2 is YNFKEQ in the germline V gene. The CDR3 loop is CASSQETEPRGYTF. CDR3 bases: TGTGCCAGCAGCCAAGAGACAGAGCCGCGGGGCTACACCTTC.

This chain connects TRBV2 to TRBJ2-7; 7 positions match TRBD2. The CDR3 totals 15 residues. The germline V gene has CDR1 SNHLY and CDR2 FYNNEI. The ends lost 5 bases at V and 6 bases at J; junction bases unmatched: 13. The CDR3 coding sequence is TGTGCCAGCAGTCCCTCTAGCGGCCACGTTGCCGAGCAGTACTTC. Translation gives CASSPSSGHVAEQYF.